This T cell receptor (beta chain) originates from a study of cytomegalovirus exposure and HLA in healthy donors. Study information: Ancestry clustering placed more than 80% of around 400 genotyped donors in the Caucasian-associated cluster.

The primer mix had 60 Vbeta and 13 Jbeta primers. Measured with immunoSEQ multiplex PCR; TCRdb has only the in-frame clones, and not every one. This table holds around 33,000 clones, 35% to 50% found once. Trimming removed 5 bases from V and 4 bases from J; junction bases left unmatched: 7. CDR3 length: 15 residues. CDR1 and CDR2 from the germline V gene are SGHRS and YFSETQ. This TCR derives from a woman aged 45 to 65 in good health and CMV-seronegative. V usage is TRBV5-1 and J usage is TRBJ2-1, with 9 bases identical to TRBD1. The sequenced sample consisted of PBMCs. The CDR3 loop is CASSWGQGGYNEQFF. As DNA, the CDR3 is TGCGCCAGCAGTTGGGGACAGGGTGGGTACAATGAGCAGTTCTTC.